The clone carrying this TCR beta chain was counted a few times. The antigen remains unidentified. The repertoire was sequenced with immunoSEQ multiplex PCR; TCRdb's copy has only in-frame clones and lacks some. The table includes 25,000 to 35,000 clones, 80% to 95% detected once. The data derive from a study of T cell responses to AZD1222 COVID-19 vaccine. The overall study: Some second doses came at about 4 weeks and others at about 12 weeks; these were pooled.

Study-wide results and limits: Within unmutated variant regions lay the reported targets of nearly half of spike-specific TCRs. Spike as a whole was targeted by vaccine-associated CD4 TCRs, dominant at 160-218 and 743-854.

The CDR3 consists of 14 residues. CDR1 is LNHDA and CDR2 is SQIVND in the germline V gene (reference sequence). Trimming stripped 3 bases from V and 0 bases from J, with 8 bases between. This chain joins TRBV19 and TRBJ1-2; D remains unclear. The origin of this receptor is an adult in good health. The input for sequencing was peripheral blood, taken on day 0 of AZD1222 vaccination. The CDR3 protein is CASSIPPANYGYTF. The DNA of the CDR3 is TGTGCCAGTAGTATCCCCCCAGCTAACTATGGCTACACCTTC.